The sequence of this T cell receptor (beta chain) was determined in a study of identical twins. Study-level results: Among out-of-frame alpha sequences shared by twins, low generation probability occurred in excess. The more abundant beta clonotypes in cord blood had fewer insertions, and memory repertoires did not show this.

Template switching created a universal primer site, and the cDNA included unique molecular identifiers. TCRdb used MiXCR to reprocess the 5' RACE reads, holding one entry per CDR3 protein. The data show roughly 290,000 distinct CDR3 sequences, around 8.8% seen once. This clonotype was observed a few times. Its antigen is unidentified. Germline CDR1 reads MNHEY; CDR2 reads SMNVEV (reference sequence). The V and J ends lost 5 bases and 10 bases, in that order; junction bases with no gene match: 11. The CDR3 is 14 amino acids. This sample also belongs to another study, concerning yellow fever vaccine responses in identical twins.

The source material was memory (CD45RO+) T cells sorted from blood. This clonotype was obtained from a woman aged 18-29 years in good health. This chain connects TRBV27 to TRBJ2-3; 8 nucleotides align to TRBD2. The CDR3 bases are TGTGCCAGCAGTGGGCGGGGGGCGCAGATGGCGCAGTATTTT. Its protein product is CASSGRGAQMAQYF.